These 2 T cell receptor beta chains share one sample of origin, sequenced in a study of T-cell reconstitution after alpha-beta-depleted transplantation in children. During its preparation, the TCRbeta library received unique molecular identifiers. TCRdb ran MiXCR on the PCR reads and lists one entry per CDR3 protein. Here the sample spans hundreds of thousands of distinct CDR3 sequences, 12% being singletons. The specimen comprised PBMCs from the stem cell graft donor, sampled from the stem cell graft. These receptors all stem from a human donor who donated a stem cell graft to a child with acute lymphoblastic leukemia.

Many counts were recorded for this clonotype. The V and J genes are TRBV6-2 or TRBV6-3 and TRBJ2-7; D call uncertain. Germline CDR1 and CDR2: MNHEY and SVGEGT. V gave up 2 bases and J gave up 4 bases, with 12 bases separating them. The CDR3 is 14 amino acids. CDR3 sequence reads: CASSYGDAGYEQYF. The CDR3 DNA sequence: TGTGCCAGCAGTTACGGGGATGCCGGTTACGAGCAGTACTTC.

This clonotype was counted ten times or more. The V and J genes are TRBV7-2 and TRBJ2-4; D gene uncertain. V lost 4 bases to trimming and J lost 1 base, with 11 bases between them. The V gene's germline CDR1 is SGHTA and CDR2 FQGNSA. This CDR3 spans 15 amino acids. CDR3 amino acids: CASSSITSAKNIQYF. The DNA of the CDR3 is TGTGCCAGCAGCTCGATTACCTCGGCCAAAAACATTCAGTACTTC.